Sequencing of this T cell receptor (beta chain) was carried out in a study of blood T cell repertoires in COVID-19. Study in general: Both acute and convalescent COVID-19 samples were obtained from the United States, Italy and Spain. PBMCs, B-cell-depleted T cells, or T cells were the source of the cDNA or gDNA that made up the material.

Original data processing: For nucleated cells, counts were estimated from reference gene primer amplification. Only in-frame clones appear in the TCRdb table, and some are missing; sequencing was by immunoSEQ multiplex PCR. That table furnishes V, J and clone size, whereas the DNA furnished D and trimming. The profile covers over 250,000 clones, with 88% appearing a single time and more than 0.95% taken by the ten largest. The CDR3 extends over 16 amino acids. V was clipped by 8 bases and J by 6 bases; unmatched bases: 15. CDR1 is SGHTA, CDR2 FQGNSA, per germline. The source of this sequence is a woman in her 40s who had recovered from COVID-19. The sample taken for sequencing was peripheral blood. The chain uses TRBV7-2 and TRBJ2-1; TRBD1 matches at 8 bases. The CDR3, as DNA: TGTGCCAGCCAGCCAGGGGGCGGAAAGAGATCCAATGAGCAGTTCTTC. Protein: CASQPGGGKRSNEQFF. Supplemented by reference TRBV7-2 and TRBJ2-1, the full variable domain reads GAGVSQSPSNKVTEKGKDVELRCDPISGHTALYWYRQSLGQGLEFLIYFQGNSAPDKSGLPSDRFSAERTGGSVSTLTIQRTQQEDSAVYLCASQPGGGKRSNEQFFGPGTRLTVL.